This TCR beta chain comes out of a study of read filtering for tumor transcriptome and immune sequencing. As for the study in general: DNase treatment preceded whole-transcriptome library preparation.

Study results and caveats: Without single-read clonotypes, shared clonotype proportions correlated more between IR-seq and RNA-seq.

Bone marrow was sampled from every patient at the time of active disease. Of note for this clonotype: The antigen is unknown. A much larger clone lies a single base off, so this may be a read error.

Molecular barcoded adaptors covering alpha/delta and beta/gamma chains were used on approximately 400 ng RNA. TCRdb processed the reads anew with MiXCR; each CDR3 protein has one entry. The data show 40,000 or so distinct CDR3 sequences, roughly 13% seen once. CDR1 and CDR2 from the germline V gene are SQVTM and ANQGSEA. V lost 0 bases and J lost 5; bases outside the gene matches: 4. The CDR3 totals 15 residues. J is TRBJ2-2 and V is TRBV29-1; 9 bases are a match to TRBD1. Sequencing input: a population of CD138-negative cells sorted from bone marrow. The TCR sequence derives from a donor at least 40 years old with multiple myeloma. This chain's CDR3 is CSVEDRDRDTGELFF. As DNA, the CDR3 is TGCAGCGTTGAAGACCGGGACAGGGATACCGGGGAGCTGTTTTTT.